This T cell receptor beta chain was recorded in a study of cytomegalovirus exposure and HLA in healthy donors. In regard to this clone: Its antigen remains unknown.

Researchers ran the PCR with 60 Vbeta and 13 Jbeta primers. Method: immunoSEQ multiplex PCR; TCRdb's copy keeps in-frame clones and lacks some. This sample lists approximately 140,000 clones; its ten largest clones have around 1.5%. Findings and caveats of the study: Some segments of the V type, notably TRBV6-2 and TRBV6-3, were excluded as indistinguishable. By HLA locus, TCR association rates varied in a later analysis, with DRB1 showing the most and HLA-C the fewest. Most of the TCR beta V segments (in an earlier analysis) were productive either about 90% or about 30% of the time. Some public TCRs appeared in many individuals, while most sequences were rare.

Germline CDR1 DFQATT, CDR2 SNEGSKA (reference sequence). V lost 2 bases, J lost 6 bases, and 6 bases lay in between. The CDR3 is 11 residues long. This TCR derives from a woman between 45 and 65 years old in good health and CMV-seronegative. The sample comprised PBMCs. The chain recombines TRBV20-1 with TRBJ2-3; perhaps TRBD1 as D (5 bases). The CDR3 reads CSARKGDTQYF. The DNA for the CDR3 is TGCAGTGCTAGAAAGGGGGATACGCAGTATTTT.